The rows below give T cell receptor beta chains drawn from one sample of a study of identical twins. MiXCR, run by TCRdb on the 5' RACE reads, gives a single entry per CDR3 protein. Of about 520,000 distinct CDR3 sequences listed, less than 25% are singletons. The same data also went into a second study, on T cells expressing NK-cell markers.

The sample taken for sequencing was CD4+ T cells sorted from blood. Receptor source: a woman between 18 and 30 years old in good health. Each CDR3 is given with its conserved first and last residue. The D gene is left open where the match is weak. Size values are once, few and many counts, or a class for expanded clones, and some rows have none.

CASSFRPTSGSVNEQFF TGTGCCAGCAGCTTCCGGCCCACTAGCGGGAGTGTAAATGAGCAGTTCTTC TRBV11-2 NA TRBJ2-1 TRBD2
CSARVLGTGHTGELFF TGCAGTGCTAGAGTGTTGGGGACGGGGCACACCGGGGAGCTGTTTTTT TRBV20-1 few TRBJ2-2 NA
CASSLTDRGQETQYF TGTGCCAGCAGCTTAACGGACAGGGGGCAAGAGACCCAGTACTTC TRBV7-9 few TRBJ2-5 TRBD1
CASSLTISSYEQYF TGCGCCAGCAGCTTGACCATAAGCTCCTACGAGCAGTACTTC TRBV5-1 few TRBJ2-7 NA
CASRPTGTGAYEQYF TGTGCCAGCAGACCTACCGGGACGGGGGCCTACGAGCAGTACTTC TRBV7-9 NA TRBJ2-7 NA
CASMGGSYEQYF TGTGCCAGCATGGGTGGCTCCTACGAGCAGTACTTC TRBV28 NA TRBJ2-7 NA
CASSRTSEYNEQFF TGTGCCAGCAGTCGGACTAGCGAATACAATGAGCAGTTCTTC TRBV12-3/TRBV12-4 NA TRBJ2-1 TRBD2
CSATDRERTDTQYF TGCAGTGCCACGGACAGGGAGAGAACAGATACGCAGTATTTT TRBV20-1 NA TRBJ2-3 TRBD1
CASSLEIRTGLPGELFF TGTGCCAGCAGTTTAGAGATTCGGACAGGCCTCCCCGGGGAGCTGTTTTTT TRBV12-3/TRBV12-4 NA TRBJ2-2 TRBD1
CSFLDGVDSYEQYF TGTTCATTTTTGGACGGAGTAGATTCCTACGAGCAGTACTTC TRBV20-1 NA TRBJ2-7 NA
CSATPTSTGITNSPLHF TGCAGTGCTACGCCCACCTCGACTGGGATCACCAATTCACCCCTCCACTTT TRBV20-1 few TRBJ1-6 NA
CASSYFGRNTEAFF TGTGCCAGCAGTTACTTTGGCAGGAACACTGAAGCTTTCTTT TRBV6-5 few TRBJ1-1 NA
CASSPRTYGYTF TGTGCCAGCAGTCCCCGGACCTATGGCTACACCTTC TRBV12-3/TRBV12-4 few TRBJ1-2 NA
CATSEVGNLGYTF TGTGCCACCAGCGAGGTGGGGAATCTTGGCTACACCTTC TRBV6-1 many TRBJ1-2 NA
CASSPPSGRRSLQETQYF TGTGCCAGCAGTCCTCCTAGCGGGAGGCGTTCCCTACAAGAGACCCAGTACTTC TRBV12-3/TRBV12-4 few TRBJ2-5 TRBD2
CASSDLGASGGYTF TGTGCCAGCAGTGATCTAGGGGCCTCAGGGGGCTACACCTTC TRBV2 few TRBJ1-2 NA
CSASGVAGDPETQYF TGCAGTGCTAGTGGGGTAGCGGGAGACCCAGAGACCCAGTACTTC TRBV20-1 few TRBJ2-5 TRBD2
CASSIRSGSGDTQYF TGTGCCAGTAGTATTAGAAGCGGGAGTGGAGATACGCAGTATTTT TRBV19 many TRBJ2-3 TRBD2
CASSEPGGPYEQYF TGTGCCAGCAGTGAGCCGGGGGGTCCCTACGAGCAGTACTTC TRBV6-1 NA TRBJ2-7 TRBD2
CASSSYSYNEQFF TGCGCCAGCAGCAGTTACTCCTACAATGAGCAGTTCTTC TRBV4-3 many TRBJ2-1 NA
CSARDRGAASTDTQYF TGCAGTGCTAGAGATCGGGGCGCAGCTAGCACAGATACGCAGTATTTT TRBV20-1 few TRBJ2-3 NA
CSATREGLYNEQFF TGCAGTGCTACGCGGGAGGGCCTGTACAATGAGCAGTTCTTC TRBV20-1 NA TRBJ2-1 TRBD2
CSAPWGGGYYGYTF TGCAGTGCTCCCTGGGGGGGGGGCTACTATGGCTACACCTTC TRBV20-1 few TRBJ1-2 NA
CASSFGQEKLFF TGCGCCAGCAGCTTTGGTCAGGAAAAACTGTTTTTT TRBV5-1 NA TRBJ1-4 NA
CASRPWGAEYNEQFF TGTGCCAGCAGGCCTTGGGGAGCGGAGTACAATGAGCAGTTCTTC TRBV7-2 NA TRBJ2-1 NA
CASSSAGGVEQFF TGTGCCAGCAGCTCCGCAGGTGGGGTAGAGCAGTTCTTC TRBV5-6 NA TRBJ2-1 NA
CASSRSGGSTDTQYF TGTGCCAGCAGCCGTAGCGGGGGATCCACAGATACGCAGTATTTT TRBV4-2 few TRBJ2-3 TRBD2
CASTVGTGTGELFF TGTGCCAGCACAGTTGGGACAGGTACCGGGGAGCTGTTTTTT TRBV6-2/TRBV6-3 few TRBJ2-2 TRBD1
CASSFRAEETQYF TGTGCCAGCAGTTTTAGGGCAGAAGAGACCCAGTACTTC TRBV12-3/TRBV12-4 many TRBJ2-5 NA
CASGLGQVGGYTF TGTGCTAGTGGACTGGGACAGGTTGGTGGCTACACCTTC TRBV12-5 many TRBJ1-2 TRBD1
CSSNRDSNTEAFF TGCAGCTCCAATAGAGACTCGAACACTGAAGCTTTCTTT TRBV29-1 few TRBJ1-1 NA
CASSPLLAGGSDEQFF TGTGCCAGCTCACCGTTGCTAGCGGGGGGGTCCGATGAGCAGTTCTTC TRBV18 NA TRBJ2-1 TRBD2
CASSTQIVAGELFF TGTGCCAGCAGCACCCAGATCGTAGCCGGGGAGCTGTTTTTT TRBV7-9 many TRBJ2-2 NA
CASSAGGYNEQFF TGCGCCAGCAGCGCCGGGGGTTACAATGAGCAGTTCTTC TRBV5-1 few TRBJ2-1 NA
CSASLQGRGNIQYF TGCAGTGCTAGCCTTCAGGGCCGAGGAAACATTCAGTACTTC TRBV20-1 once TRBJ2-4 NA
CASSPPTRNSPLHF TGTGCCAGCTCACCACCGACCAGGAATTCACCCCTCCACTTT TRBV18 NA TRBJ1-6 NA
CASSPVPAGLIGYTF TGTGCCAGCTCACCAGTCCCAGCCGGGTTGATCGGCTACACCTTC TRBV18 NA TRBJ1-2 NA
CATSRKVPGEKLFF TGTGCCACCAGCAGAAAAGTTCCGGGGGAAAAACTGTTTTTT TRBV15 NA TRBJ1-4 NA
CASSRSGTSGGSDEQYF TGTGCCAGCAGCCGCTCGGGGACTAGCGGGGGGTCTGACGAGCAGTACTTC TRBV12-3/TRBV12-4 few TRBJ2-7 TRBD2
CASSKPGQRNTEAFF TGTGCCAGCAGCAAACCGGGACAGCGGAACACTGAAGCTTTCTTT TRBV7-9 NA TRBJ1-1 TRBD1
CSARPLAGVPNTGELFF TGCAGTGCTAGACCACTAGCGGGAGTTCCGAACACCGGGGAGCTGTTTTTT TRBV20-1 NA TRBJ2-2 TRBD2
CASHQDRGNYGYTF TGTGCCAGCCATCAGGACAGGGGAAACTATGGCTACACCTTC TRBV11-2 NA TRBJ1-2 TRBD1
CASSLSKLAVNYGYTF TGTGCCAGCAGTTTAAGTAAACTGGCAGTTAACTATGGCTACACCTTC TRBV27 NA TRBJ1-2 NA
CSARDPGRGQLNTEAFF TGCAGTGCTAGAGATCCGGGCAGGGGGCAATTGAACACTGAAGCTTTCTTT TRBV20-1 few TRBJ1-1 TRBD1
CATRSSLTSNQPQHF TGTGCCACCAGGTCGTCCCTGACTAGCAATCAGCCCCAGCATTTT TRBV15 few TRBJ1-5 NA
CASSITGAHEQYF TGCGCCAGCAGCATCACAGGGGCCCACGAGCAGTACTTC TRBV5-1 few TRBJ2-7 TRBD1
CSAKTGTGANEQYF TGCAGTGCTAAAACCGGGACAGGGGCCAACGAGCAGTACTTC TRBV20-1 NA TRBJ2-7 TRBD1
CASSFEAGGGSLEQFF TGTGCCAGCAGTTTTGAAGCGGGAGGGGGGTCACTGGAGCAGTTCTTC TRBV12-3/TRBV12-4 NA TRBJ2-1 TRBD2